The 10 T cell receptor beta chains presented below share a single source sample, sequenced in a study of memory CD4+ T cells and cytomegalovirus serostatus. The sort gate was single viable CD3+CD4+CD8-CD45RO+ cells for memory CD4+ T cells. TCRdb's table, derived via immunoSEQ multiplex PCR, lists solely in-frame clones and lacks some. The sample has tens of thousands of clones; 79% are singletons. The sequencing input was memory CD4+ T cells from blood. All receptors derive from an adult in good health and CMV-seronegative.

The sample holds one count of this clone. The CDR3 DNA reads as TGCGCCAGCAGCTTCGTAGACAGGGGGGACACCGGGGAGCTGTTTTTT. Encoded protein: CASSFVDRGDTGELFF. The chain uses TRBV5-1 and TRBJ2-2; 9 bases are shared with TRBD1. The germline V gene has CDR1 SGHRS and CDR2 YFSETQ. J was trimmed by 3 bases and V by 2 bases; bases with no gene match: 5. The CDR3 contains 16 residues. The full variable domain, in which reference TRBV5-1 and TRBJ2-2 provide the parts outside the CDR3, is KAGVTQTPRYLIKTRGQQVTLSCSPISGHRSVSWYQQTPGQGLQFLFEYFSETQRNKGNFPGRFSGRQFSNSRSEMNVSTLELGDSALYLCASSFVDRGDTGELFFGEGSRLTVL.

The rearrangement uses TRBV10-3 and TRBJ1-2; TRBD1 might be the D (6 bases). The CDR3 is made up of 14 amino acids. Germline V lookup: CDR1 ENHRY, CDR2 SYGVKD. Trimming took 6 bases from V and 7 from J, leaving 18 bases between them. This chain's CDR3 is CAISERGASSGYTF. DNA for the CDR3: TGTGCCATCAGCGAGAGGGGGGCCTCCAGTGGCTACACCTTC.

The J gene is TRBJ2-2, the V gene TRBV4-3; perhaps TRBD1 as D (5 bases). The germline gives CDR1 LGHNA, CDR2 YSLEER. This CDR3 comprises 17 residues. The V and J ends lost 0 bases and 6 bases respectively, with 17 bases between them. This CDR3 is CASSQDWNAGYSGELFF. The CDR3 DNA reads as TGCGCCAGCAGCCAAGATTGGAATGCAGGGTACTCCGGGGAGCTGTTTTTT.

CDR3 coding DNA: TGTGCCAGCAGCTACGGGACAGGTCGGACAGATACGCAGTATTTT. The encoded protein is CASSYGTGRTDTQYF. This sequence joins TRBV11-3 and TRBJ2-3; 8 nucleotides align to TRBD1. CDR1 is SGHNT and CDR2 is YENEEA in the germline V gene. CDR3 length: 15 residues. The V and J ends lost 4 bases and 3 bases, in that order; junction bases with no gene match: 6.

Worth noting for this clone: One junction end does not reproduce the germline sequence, and a read error may be involved. This chain uses TRBV11-2 with TRBJ2-3; D not certain. CDR1 is SGHAT, CDR2 FQNNGV, per germline. The CDR3 length is 12 residues. The CDR3 sequence is CASSLDTDTQYF. CDR3 bases: TGTGCCAGCAGCCTAGACACAGATACGCAGTATTTT.

The chain is built from TRBV15 and TRBJ2-5; TRBD1 or TRBD2 may be the D gene (5 bases each). This CDR3 has 14 amino acids. Trimming shortened V by 1 base and J by 6 bases, and 12 bases separated the two germline ends. From germline, CDR1 is LNHNV and CDR2 YYDKDF (reference sequence). The CDR3 loop reads CATSRADSGKTQYF. CDR3 DNA sequence: TGTGCCACCAGCAGAGCTGACAGCGGAAAGACCCAGTACTTC. The variable domain in full, completed from reference TRBV15 and TRBJ2-5, reads DAMVIQNPRYQVTQFGKPVTLSCSQTLNHNVMYWYQQKSSQAPKLLFHYYDKDFNNEADTPDNFQSRRPNTSFCFLDIRSPGLGDTAMYLCATSRADSGKTQYFGPGTRLLVL.

V is TRBV30 and J is TRBJ1-6; 8 bases line up with TRBD1. The CDR3 has 12 amino acids. Germline CDR1 is GTSNPN and CDR2 is SVGIG (reference sequence). Trimming cost V 7 bases and J 9 bases; bases outside gene matches: 5. The CDR3: CALDRASSPLHF. DNA of the CDR3: TGTGCCTTGGACAGGGCAAGTTCACCCCTCCACTTT.

This clone turned up a few times. The CDR3 reads CAWDRDRGRLLASYEQYF. The DNA of the CDR3 is TGTGCCTGGGATCGGGACAGGGGACGTCTGCTGGCTTCCTACGAGCAGTACTTC. V usage is TRBV30 and J usage is TRBJ2-7, with TRBD1 matching over 10 bases. Germline values: CDR1 GTSNPN, CDR2 SVGIG (reference sequence). The trim removed 5 bases at V and 1 base at J, leaving 17 bases unmatched. The CDR3 covers 18 residues.

The V and J genes are TRBV30 and TRBJ1-6; 8 nucleotides align to TRBD1. J was trimmed by 10 bases and V by 0 bases; bases with no gene match: 8. Germline V CDR1 and CDR2: GTSNPN, SVGIG (reference sequence). The length of the CDR3 is 15 residues. CDR3: CAWSVRQGSWSPLHF. CDR3 DNA: TGTGCCTGGAGTGTACGACAGGGGAGTTGGTCACCCCTCCACTTT.

There are a few counts of this clone. This CDR3 is CASSEAPFNQPQHF. Written as DNA, the CDR3 is TGTGCCAGCAGTGAAGCACCGTTCAATCAGCCCCAGCATTTT. This chain connects TRBV6-1 to TRBJ1-5, with no clear D. Germline V gene data show CDR1 as MNHNS and CDR2 as SASEGT. V lost 0 bases to trimming and J lost 3 bases, with 6 bases between them. The length of the CDR3 is 14 residues.